Following are 3 T cell receptor beta chains from one sample sequenced in a study of shared clonotypes between healthy human individuals. Assay: immunoSEQ multiplex PCR; the TCRdb copy retains only in-frame clones and omits some. The sample yields about 490,000 clones, 76% seen once. The sample taken for sequencing was PBMCs. All receptors derive from a woman between 40 and 55 years old in good health. Some clones in this sample may be carry-over from other donors' samples.

The gene calls are TRBV5-5 and TRBJ2-7; 11 nucleotides agree with TRBD2. The J segment lost 2 bases and the V segment lost 2 bases, leaving 6 bases of the junction unmatched. The germline gives CDR1 SGHKS, CDR2 YYEKEE (reference sequence). This CDR3 is built from 16 residues. The CDR3 bases are TGTGCCAGCAGCTTTGGTTGGGGACTAGCGGCCTACGAGCAGTACTTC. It translates to CASSFGWGLAAYEQYF.

V is TRBV19 and J is TRBJ1-4, with D uncertain. Trimming left V 2 bases short and J 5 bases short, with 9 bases between. The germline CDR1 and CDR2 sequences are LNHDA and SQIVND (reference sequence). CDR3 length equals 14 residues. CDR3 protein: CASSIQDNNEKLFF. The CDR3 DNA follows: TGTGCCAGTAGTATACAGGATAACAATGAAAAACTGTTTTTT.

The chain joins TRBV11-2 to TRBJ2-1, with 9 positions matching TRBD1. V lost 5 bases and J lost 7; bases outside the gene matches: 3. The CDR3 totals 13 residues. The germline gives CDR1 SGHAT, CDR2 FQNNGV. This CDR3 reads CASSTDRGNEQFF. The CDR3 DNA follows: TGTGCCAGCAGCACGGACAGGGGAAATGAGCAGTTCTTC.